The 27 T cell receptor beta chains below all came from one sample that was sequenced in a study of blood T cell repertoires in COVID-19. Here immunoSEQ multiplex PCR was the method, and the copy in TCRdb shows in-frame clones only, minus some. The sample yields over 300,000 clones, around 88% seen once. The sample was peripheral blood. These receptors originate from a woman in her forties or fifties with acute or convalescent COVID-19.

In its sample, this clone was seen once. The V call is TRBV2, the J call TRBJ1-5; D gene ambiguous. Germline V gene lookup returns CDR1 SNHLY and CDR2 FYNNEI. The CDR3 contains 15 residues. Trimming took off 2 bases at V and 3 bases at J, with 11 bases between the two ends. This CDR3 is CASSESGLLNQPQHF. As DNA, the CDR3 is TGTGCCAGCAGTGAATCTGGACTTCTCAATCAGCCCCAGCATTTT.

The DNA for the CDR3 is TGTGCCAGCCCCGGTAACGATGAGCAGTTCTTC. Translation gives CASPGNDEQFF. The chain has TRBV5-8 and TRBJ2-1; no definite D call. The CDR3 is 11 amino acids. The ends were cut back, 7 bases at V and 8 bases at J, with 10 bases in the middle. CDR1 and CDR2 (germline): SGHTS, YDEGEE. Supplemented by reference TRBV5-8 and TRBJ2-1, the full variable domain reads EAGVTQSPTHLIKTRGQQATLRCSPISGHTSVYWYQQALGLGLQFLLWYDEGEERNRGNFPPRFSGRQFPNYSSELNVNALELEDSALYLCASPGNDEQFFGPGTRLTVL.

The V gene is TRBV5-4, the J gene TRBJ1-1; TRBD1 aligns across 7 bases. CDR1 SGHNT and CDR2 YYREEE come from the germline V gene (reference sequence). V lost 4 bases and J lost 1; bases outside the gene matches: 4. The CDR3 consists of 14 residues. Here the CDR3 reads CASSRDSQNTEAFF. The CDR3, as DNA: TGTGCCAGCAGCCGGGACAGCCAGAACACTGAAGCTTTCTTT.

The chain combines TRBV28 with TRBJ1-4; D may be TRBD1 (5 bases). This CDR3 spans 12 amino acids. Per germline, CDR1 MDHEN and CDR2 SYDVKM. The V gene lost 5 bases and the J gene lost 8 bases, with 9 bases spanning the gap. The CDR3 is CASSNYREKLFF. The CDR3, as DNA: TGTGCCAGCAGTAACTACAGGGAAAAACTGTTTTTT. The full variable domain, with the rest looked up from reference TRBV28 and TRBJ1-4, is DVKVTQSSRYLVKRTGEKVFLECVQDMDHENMFWYRQDPGLGLRLIYFSYDVKMKEKGDIPEGYSVSREKKERFSLILESASTNQTSMYLCASSNYREKLFFGSGTQLSVL.

The rearrangement joins TRBV29-1 to TRBJ1-4; TRBD1 matches 11 bases. Germline V gives CDR1 SQVTM, CDR2 ANQGSEA. The trim removed 6 bases at V and 8 bases at J, leaving 5 bases unmatched. The CDR3 consists of 13 residues. This chain's CDR3 is CSVLDRGQEKLFF. CDR3 bases: TGCAGCGTCTTGGACAGGGGGCAAGAAAAACTGTTTTTT. The whole variable domain, filled in from reference TRBV29-1 and TRBJ1-4, reads SAVISQKPSRDICQRGTSLTIQCQVDSQVTMMFWYRQQPGQSLTLIATANQGSEATYESGFVIDKFPISRPNLTFSTLTVSNMSPEDSSIYLCSVLDRGQEKLFFGSGTQLSVL.

J is TRBJ1-2 and V is TRBV3-1 (or the pseudogene TRBV3-2), with a possible D match to TRBD1 (5 bases). The V and J ends lost 3 bases and 4 bases respectively, with 15 bases between them. The CDR3 totals 15 residues. Per the germline V gene, CDR1 is LGHDT and CDR2 is YNNKEL (reference sequence). This CDR3 is CASSQGLRTLYGYTF. The DNA for the CDR3 is TGTGCCAGCAGCCAGGGACTCCGAACCCTCTATGGCTACACCTTC.

The DNA of the CDR3 is TGTGCCACCAGTGGCGCTAGTAGCACAGATACGCAGTATTTT. Its protein is CATSGASSTDTQYF. The V call is TRBV24-1, the J call TRBJ2-3; D not certain. Trimming took off 5 bases at V and 0 bases at J, with 8 bases between the two ends. CDR1 KGHDR and CDR2 SFDVKD come from the germline V gene. CDR3 size: 14 residues.

This clone has a handful of counts. The chain links TRBV24-1 to TRBJ1-5; D remains ambiguous. CDR3 size: 13 residues. Deletions cut 6 bases from V and 7 bases from J, with 12 bases between. Germline assignment: CDR1 KGHDR and CDR2 SFDVKD. CDR3 DNA sequence: TGTGCCACCAGTAAGGAGGGTGGGCAGCCCCAGCATTTT. This gives the protein CATSKEGGQPQHF.

This chain connects TRBV7-6 to TRBJ2-5, with a weak D call TRBD1 (6 bases). Germline V gene lookup returns CDR1 SGHVS and CDR2 FNYEAQ. Trimming shortened V by 1 base and J by 2 bases, and 14 bases separated the two germline ends. The CDR3 is 16 amino acids. CDR3 region: CASSLGGPGVQETQYF. The CDR3 nucleotides read TGTGCCAGCAGCTTAGGGGGGCCAGGAGTTCAAGAGACCCAGTACTTC.

The V gene is TRBV7-3, the J gene TRBJ1-2; TRBD1 agrees at 9 bases. The length of the CDR3 is 15 residues. J lost 8 bases, V lost 1 base, and 8 bases had no gene match. Germline values: CDR1 SGHTA, CDR2 FQGTGA. The CDR3 loop is CASSLRGTGLGGYTF. CDR3 bases: TGTGCCAGCAGCTTAAGAGGGACAGGGCTAGGCGGCTACACCTTC. Full variable domain (rest looked up from reference TRBV7-3 and TRBJ1-2): GAGVSQTPSNKVTEKGKYVELRCDPISGHTALYWYRQSLGQGPEFLIYFQGTGAADDSGLPNDRFFAVRPEGSVSTLKIQRTERGDSAVYLCASSLRGTGLGGYTFGSGTRLTVV.

This chain uses TRBV11-3 with TRBJ2-7; 12 bases agree with TRBD2. CDR3 length: 15 residues. V lost 4 bases, J lost 0 bases, and 1 base stayed unmatched. The germline CDR1 and CDR2 sequences are SGHNT and YENEEA. As DNA, the CDR3 is TGTGCCAGCAGCTCGACTAGCGGGGGCTCCTACGAGCAGTACTTC. Its translation is CASSSTSGGSYEQYF.

V gene TRBV14 combines with J gene TRBJ1-6, with 7 bases lining up with TRBD1. In germline, CDR1 is SGHDN, CDR2 FVKESK. This CDR3 is built from 17 residues. The V segment lost 0 bases and the J segment 8 bases; nucleotides outside the gene matches: 10. The CDR3, as DNA: TGTGCCAGCAGCCAAGATCTAGGGACAGAAGGGGATTCACCCCTCCACTTT. It yields the protein CASSQDLGTEGDSPLHF.

The V gene is TRBV21-1, the J gene TRBJ2-5; the table calls TRBD2, which could not be checked here. TRBV21-1 is a pseudogene segment. CDR3 length: 10 residues. CDR3 nucleotides: TGTGCCAGTGCGGTCGAGACCCAGTACTTC. Its translation: CASAVETQYF.

The genes are TRBV7-2 and TRBJ2-1; no firm D call. In germline, CDR1 is SGHTA, CDR2 FQGNSA. The CDR3 sequence is 14 residues long. Trimming stripped 3 bases from V and 7 bases from J, with 13 bases between. The CDR3 spells CASSFQTGRNEQFF. The CDR3 DNA follows: TGTGCCAGCAGCTTTCAAACGGGTAGAAATGAGCAGTTCTTC.

J is TRBJ1-6 and V is TRBV7-9, with a tentative D call TRBD1 (6 bases). The CDR3 consists of 13 residues. The V end lost 4 bases, the J end lost 8 bases, and 9 bases lay between the germline ends. The germline CDR1 and CDR2 sequences are SEHNR and FQNEAQ (reference sequence). The CDR3 sequence is CASSYTGYSPLHF. Here the CDR3 DNA reads TGTGCCAGCAGCTATACAGGGTATTCACCCCTCCACTTT.

The chain carries TRBV11-1 and TRBJ1-5, with 7 bases lining up with TRBD1. Trimming at V came to 5 bases and at J to 5 bases, leaving 3 bases not matched to a gene. This CDR3 is 13 amino acids long. Per the germline V gene, CDR1 is SGHAT and CDR2 is FQDESV (reference sequence). As DNA, the CDR3 is TGTGCCAGCAGCGCGACAGGGTATCAGCCCCAGCATTTT. Protein product: CASSATGYQPQHF.

J is TRBJ1-1 and V is TRBV12-5; a weak D match, TRBD1 (5 bases). CDR1 is LGHNT and CDR2 is FRNRAP in the germline V gene. V was clipped by 5 bases and J by 1 base, with 14 bases between them. The CDR3 covers 15 residues. CDR3 residues: CASGVPNTGNTEAFF. The CDR3 DNA reads TGTGCTAGTGGTGTCCCGAATACAGGGAACACTGAAGCTTTCTTT.

The chain is built from TRBV5-5 and TRBJ1-2, with a weak D call TRBD1 (6 bases). Trimming pared 4 bases from V and 2 bases from J, leaving 15 bases between. CDR1 and CDR2 from the germline V gene are SGHKS and YYEKEE (reference sequence). This CDR3 spans 15 amino acids. The CDR3: CASSPLGQTNYGYTF. CDR3 nucleotides: TGTGCCAGCAGCCCGCTTGGACAGACAAACTATGGCTACACCTTC.

This chain links TRBV30 with TRBJ1-1; no definite D call. Trimming shortened V by 2 bases and J by 1 base, and 11 bases separated the two germline ends. The CDR3 totals 14 residues. Germline V lookup: CDR1 GTSNPN, CDR2 SVGIG (reference sequence). The CDR3 protein is CAWSNRERNTEAFF. CDR3 DNA sequence: TGTGCCTGGAGTAACCGCGAGAGGAACACTGAAGCTTTCTTT.

The rearrangement links TRBV4-1 to TRBJ1-1, with D tentatively TRBD1 (6 bases). This CDR3 has 17 residues. Trimming left V 4 bases short and J 6 bases short, with 24 bases between. Germline V gene lookup returns CDR1 MGHRA and CDR2 YSYEKL. This chain's CDR3 is CASSLEATGFRDPEAFF. Written as DNA, the CDR3 is TGCGCCAGCAGCCTTGAGGCTACAGGGTTCCGAGACCCTGAAGCTTTCTTT.

This sequence joins TRBV2 and TRBJ2-5, with 11 bases that match TRBD2. This CDR3 has 14 residues. Germline CDR1 reads SNHLY; CDR2 reads FYNNEI. V shed 7 bases, J shed 2 bases, and the junction held 3 bases outside the gene matches. The CDR3 reads CASTRTSGQETQYF. As DNA, the CDR3 is TGTGCCAGCACCAGGACTAGCGGGCAAGAGACCCAGTACTTC.

V gene TRBV19 combines with J gene TRBJ1-5, with a tentative D call TRBD1 (5 bases). Germline CDR1 reads LNHDA; CDR2 reads SQIVND (reference sequence). V dropped 6 bases and J dropped 0 bases, with 12 bases sitting between them. The length of the CDR3 is 15 residues. The CDR3 sequence is CASSPSGGSNQPQHF. The CDR3 nucleotides are TGTGCCAGTAGCCCCTCCGGGGGTAGCAATCAGCCCCAGCATTTT.

CDR3 in DNA: TGCGCCAGCAGCCAAGATTGGGGGGGAGCTAACTATGGCTACACCTTC. Its translation is CASSQDWGGANYGYTF. V gene TRBV4-1 combines with J gene TRBJ1-2; weak D call: TRBD1 (5 bases). The CDR3 sequence is 16 residues long. Trimming removed 0 bases at V and 0 bases at J, with 11 bases between. CDR1 is MGHRA and CDR2 is YSYEKL in the germline V gene.

This chain connects TRBV4-3 to TRBJ2-7, with 7 bases that match TRBD2. The germline V gene encodes CDR1 LGHNA and CDR2 YSLEER. The J segment lost 6 bases and the V segment lost 1 base, leaving 3 bases of the junction unmatched. The CDR3 length is 13 residues. The CDR3 here is CASSQGLASEQYF. CDR3 DNA sequence: TGCGCCAGCAGCCAAGGACTAGCAAGCGAGCAGTACTTC.

This clone is a singleton in its sample. The chain couples TRBV5-1 to TRBJ1-3; 10 nucleotides match TRBD1. The V and J ends lost 4 bases and 3 bases, in that order; junction bases with no gene match: 4. Germline V gene lookup returns CDR1 SGHRS and CDR2 YFSETQ. There are 15 residues in the CDR3. The CDR3 coding sequence is TGCGCCAGCAGCCCGACAGGGGGCGATGGAAACACCATATATTTT. The encoded protein is CASSPTGGDGNTIYF. Full variable domain (remainder filled in from reference TRBV5-1 and TRBJ1-3): KAGVTQTPRYLIKTRGQQVTLSCSPISGHRSVSWYQQTPGQGLQFLFEYFSETQRNKGNFPGRFSGRQFSNSRSEMNVSTLELGDSALYLCASSPTGGDGNTIYFGEGSWLTVV.

Details on this clone: The junction departs from germline at one end; a sequencing error may be responsible. The rearrangement links TRBV14 to TRBJ1-2, with 7 bases fitting TRBD1. Germline lookup yields CDR1 SGHDN and CDR2 FVKESK. CDR3 length: 12 residues. As DNA, the CDR3 is TGTGCCAGCAGTTGGCAGGGGGATCGCGCCCTCTTC. Amino acids: CASSWQGDRALF.

The V call is TRBV7-3, the J call TRBJ2-7; D unclear. Trimming removed 2 bases from V and 0 bases from J, with 11 bases in between. The germline gives CDR1 SGHTA, CDR2 FQGTGA. The CDR3 extends over 15 amino acids. DNA for the CDR3: TGTGCCAGCAGCTTATCTGAGGCCGTCTCCTACGAGCAGTACTTC. It is translated as CASSLSEAVSYEQYF.